This T cell receptor (beta chain) was observed in a study of STAT5B mutations in CD4+ large granular lymphocyte leukemia (dated by TCRdb to the early 2020s). In terms of the full investigation: Among the healthy controls, the CDR3 'QG' motif was associated with a particular HLA allele. Flow cytometry performed on FACSCanto II or FACSVerse showed that the purified fractions had more than 95% purity among lymphocytes. The study compared the TCRbeta repertoires of patients with CD4+ T-cell large granular lymphocyte leukemia against the TCRbeta repertoires of healthy blood donors. Points the paper makes about the study in general: The data were not HLA-matched, and the higher clonality in CD4+ T-LGLL than in CD8+ T-LGLL could be due to the relatively small sample size. TRBV06-family usage was enriched among the top patient clones (8/27) compared with healthy controls (2/35). Each patient's main leukemic clonotypes were private, but approximately 23% of these clonotypes showed up at low frequency in the non-leukemic repertoires of other patients. Compared with healthy CD4+ repertoires, CD4-sorted patient repertoires appeared more clonal, and this difference remained even after the putative leukemic clones were removed.

Concerning this clone: Its antigen is unknown. No much larger clonotype is one base removed from it; base qualities were not supplied.

V is shortened by 1 base, J by 8 bases, and the region joining them spans 9 bases. CDR1 and CDR2 (SGHDN, FVKESK) derive from the germline V gene. The CDR3, cysteine through phenylalanine, is 13 amino acids long. The CDR3 DNA has 39 bases and is translated from base 1. The immunoSEQ assay at survey resolution was applied to genomic DNA for sequencing of TCRbeta rearrangements. Turning to the authors' computational methods: In the TCR sequencing data, the lowest productive clonotype frequency that could be detected was 2.59 x 10-5. Analyses included only productive TCRbeta rearrangements, meaning complete and in-frame sequences. Sample clonality was computed as Simpson clonality in the immunoSEQ Analyzer version 3.0. Clones were categorized by frequency as very rare, small, medium, large (1-20%) or hyperexpanded (>20%). Generation probabilities were estimated with OLGA 1.2.3, V-gene circos plots were made with VDJtools, specificities were searched in VDJdb, and CDR3 motifs were identified with GLIPH. TCRdb provides this immuneACCESS table in a form limited to in-frame rearrangements. Some clones are lacking; in checked studies, under half of them reflect an unresolved V gene, and why the rest are absent is not known. V, J and clone size are taken as reported in that table, and D and trimming were inferred from the DNA itself. The table for this sample lists about 35,000 clones; 68% of them were counted only once. Around 1.7% of the sample belongs to the ten largest clones.

Buffy coats from some 35 blood donors, supplied by the Finnish Red Cross blood service, were used as healthy controls. All TCR-sequenced material derived from peripheral blood: patient blood samples and healthy donor buffy coats. Peripheral blood mononuclear cells were isolated by Ficoll-Hypaque gradient centrifugation. Magnetic purification was used to isolate CD4+ cells from the buffy coats of the healthy controls. Genomic DNA was extracted with the Gentra Puregene Cell and Tissue kit and quantified on a Qubit 2.0 fluorometer. The rearranged segments are TRBV14 and TRBJ2-4; no D gene is confidently identified. The sample consisted of CD4+ T cells from blood buffy coats. The sequence was obtained from a human donor in good health. The encoded CDR3 is CASSQAVGDIQYF. The bases read TGTGCCAGCAGCCAAGCGGTCGGAGACATTCAGTACTTC.